The present entry profiles one TCR beta chain with its context. What it binds is not known. Possible read error: a much larger clone is one base away. These data come from a study of molecular identifiers for immune sequencing clone quantification. Study-level findings and limits: Reportedly, one cell's Jurkat TCR RNA was detected within 1,100,000 naive CD8 cells. In naive cells, under 1% of molecules belonged to clones above 20 RNA copies, against over 97% in effector cells.

Library preparation followed earlier protocols using designated TCR primers. TCRdb redid the calling of the PCR reads with MiXCR, one entry per CDR3 protein. In the table there are 79,000 or so distinct CDR3 sequences, around 27% of which are singletons. The authors sorted naive CD8 T cells as CD8+CD4-CCR7+CD45RA+. The material sequenced was naive CD8+ T cells from blood, with Jurkat cell RNA spiked in. Subset described: FACS-sorted CD8+CD4-CCR7+CD45RA+ naive T cells. This receptor was obtained from a human donor in good health. Some libraries in this study had Jurkat cell RNA spiked in.

The CDR3, as DNA: TGTGCCAGCAGCCTGACTAGCGGGAGAGGGGACACCGGGGAGCTGTTTTTT. Amino acids: CASSLTSGRGDTGELFF. The chain is built from TRBV3-1 and TRBJ2-2; 12 bases agree with TRBD2. The length of the CDR3 is 17 residues. Trimming cost V 4 bases and J 3 bases; bases outside gene matches: 6. Germline V gene sequence: CDR1 LGHDT, CDR2 YNNKEL (reference sequence).